These T cell receptor beta chains were read from a single sample in a study of long-term antiretroviral therapy in people with HIV. TCRdb's table, derived via immunoSEQ multiplex PCR, lists solely in-frame clones and lacks some. The repertoire has roughly 16,000 clones, roughly 94% of them found once; the top ten carry under 5.5%. The source was unsorted PBMCs, collected 6 to 6.5 years after starting antiretroviral therapy. These receptor sequences come from a woman aged 50 to 60 with HIV. Each CDR3 is given without its conserved first and last residue. Fields, in order: V gene, CDR3 protein.

TRBV19 | ASSLPGQGANVLT
TRBV7-9 | ASSLRAYEQY
TRBV4-2 | ASSRGQGLSTDTQY
TRBV11-2 | ASRFYGYT
TRBV5-6 | ASSFGASSYNSPLH
TRBV2 | ASSSDLAKNIQY
TRBV6-6 | ASSGTPNTEAF
TRBV29-1 | SADPTGTGYNEQF
TRBV25-1 | ASSDFGGLNTEAF
TRBV19 | ASSIAGPSSSGNTIY
TRBV2 | ASSSAGYGYT
TRBV6-1 | ASSDGAGGLGEQF
TRBV9 | ASGGREGVDTQY
TRBV2 | ASRGLAQSSYEQY
TRBV21-1 | ASSKGQGDSHEQF
TRBV28 | ASSLVHANYGYT
TRBV7-2 | ASSLMAGQETQY
TRBV20-1 | SAPRTDTQY
TRBV19 | ASSFDGPYEQY
TRBV5-6 | ASSSLGPSKNIQY
TRBV7-6 | ASSLSDQQPQH
TRBV2 | ASSESVEGTDTQY
TRBV28 | ASRTRQGLKFYTGELF
TRBV6-5 | ASSYSAGAEQY
TRBV6-6 | ASSYYLSELYNEQF
TRBV4-3 | ASSQAGYGYT
TRBV2 | ASSAGTGTTDTQY
TRBV7-2 | ASSLGRGDIQY
TRBV2 | ASKGAGGATDTQY
TRBV6-5 | ASSYSISPPRGEQY
TRBV4-2 | ASSQDSGRASRTDTQY
TRBV28 | ASSLVTSPYEQY
TRBV2 | ASGGRLPGGEKLF
TRBV28 | ASSPNRAEAGNTIY
TRBV18 | ASSPQSGNNGNEQF
TRBV5-6 | ASSLLAGASNEQF
TRBV28 | ASRRTGRGSDEQY
TRBV9 | ASSVSGWETQY
TRBV4-1 | ASSQYQGDGYT
TRBV9 | ASSAASGTSGTYNEQF
TRBV9 | ASSVAGGVLYEQY
TRBV19 | STRTSTTSLSYNEQF
TRBV5-1 | ASSPDGTGYPAY
TRBV7-9 | ASSTTGINTEAF
TRBV7-6 | ASSLGFAETQY
TRBV7-9 | ASRLAGDSGNTIY
TRBV28 | ASRSNTEAF
TRBV19 | ASSILGQGHQETQY
TRBV4-2 | ASSQEVGQGPLNTEAF
TRBV7-9 | ASSRGPPKNIQY
TRBV19 | ASSPGFGGNTIY
TRBV19 | ASSIRGGFDQPQH
TRBV6-6 | ASSYGGQKYNEQF
TRBV6-5 | ASSLGTDVNYGYT
TRBV18 | ASSWGPDRDTGELF
TRBV6-1 | AIGGGQGWGEQF